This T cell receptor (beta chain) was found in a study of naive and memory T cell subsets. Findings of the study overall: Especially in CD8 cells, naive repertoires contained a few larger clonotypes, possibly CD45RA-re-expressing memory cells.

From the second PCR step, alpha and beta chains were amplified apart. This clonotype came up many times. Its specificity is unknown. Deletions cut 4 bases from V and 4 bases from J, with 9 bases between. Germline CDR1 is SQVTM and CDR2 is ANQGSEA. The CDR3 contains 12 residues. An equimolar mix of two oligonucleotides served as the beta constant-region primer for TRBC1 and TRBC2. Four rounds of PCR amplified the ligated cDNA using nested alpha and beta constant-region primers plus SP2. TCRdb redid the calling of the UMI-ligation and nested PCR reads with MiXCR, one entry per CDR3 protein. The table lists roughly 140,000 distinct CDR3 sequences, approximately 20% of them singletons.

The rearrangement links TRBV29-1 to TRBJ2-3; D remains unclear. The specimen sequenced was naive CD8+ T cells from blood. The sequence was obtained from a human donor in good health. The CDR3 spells CSVGGRADTQYF. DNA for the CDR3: TGCAGCGTTGGAGGAAGGGCAGATACGCAGTATTTT.